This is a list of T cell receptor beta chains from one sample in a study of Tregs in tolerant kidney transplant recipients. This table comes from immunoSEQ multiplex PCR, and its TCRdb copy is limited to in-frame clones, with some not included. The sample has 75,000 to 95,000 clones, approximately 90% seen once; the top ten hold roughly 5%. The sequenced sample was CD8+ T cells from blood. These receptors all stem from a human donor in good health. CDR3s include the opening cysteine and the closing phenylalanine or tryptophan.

CDR3 protein: CASSMVDRGVYNEQFF; V gene: TRBV27; J gene: TRBJ2-1
CDR3 protein: CASSWANTGELFF; V gene: TRBV7-9; J gene: TRBJ2-2
CDR3 protein: CASSFSRTTEAFF; V gene: TRBV27; J gene: TRBJ1-1
CDR3 protein: CASSIRGSSYSGANVLTF; V gene: TRBV19; J gene: TRBJ2-6
CDR3 protein: CSAGGGEEQYF; V gene: TRBV20-1; J gene: TRBJ2-7
CDR3 protein: CASSTTRGGHYEQYF; V gene: TRBV27; J gene: TRBJ2-7
CDR3 protein: CASSPLEGAGVSKFF; V gene: TRBV6-6; J gene: TRBJ2-1
CDR3 protein: CSVEDLEGSGGNYGYTF; V gene: TRBV29-1; J gene: TRBJ1-2
CDR3 protein: CASSLQGARGNTIYF; V gene: TRBV5-4; J gene: TRBJ1-3
CDR3 protein: CATQEGTGNTIYF; V gene: TRBV19; J gene: TRBJ1-3
CDR3 protein: CASSLGGTGGTTEAFF; V gene: TRBV7-6; J gene: TRBJ1-1
CDR3 protein: CATALTSSYEQYF; V gene: TRBV6-1; J gene: TRBJ2-7
CDR3 protein: CATSPAPDGADTQYF; V gene: TRBV15; J gene: TRBJ2-3
CDR3 protein: CASSLGNRRSYEQYF; V gene: TRBV7-9; J gene: TRBJ2-7
CDR3 protein: CASSLAKGARYEQYF; V gene: TRBV7-9; J gene: TRBJ2-7
CDR3 protein: CASSLVSGQQYF; V gene: TRBV5-5; J gene: TRBJ2-7
CDR3 protein: CASSLGEEGIQYF; V gene: TRBV7-6; J gene: TRBJ2-4
CDR3 protein: CASSKRPEGYTF; V gene: TRBV9; J gene: TRBJ1-2
CDR3 protein: CASSFRGAGGYTF; V gene: TRBV19; J gene: TRBJ1-2
CDR3 protein: CASSLLAEYSEQYF; V gene: TRBV27; J gene: TRBJ2-7
CDR3 protein: CAISELAGGPSTDTQYF; V gene: TRBV10-3; J gene: TRBJ2-3
CDR3 protein: CASRPGPAATQYF; V gene: TRBV2; J gene: TRBJ2-5
CDR3 protein: CASSLIAGTEAFF; V gene: TRBV11-2; J gene: TRBJ1-1
CDR3 protein: CASRILAGGPNEQFF; V gene: TRBV2; J gene: TRBJ2-1
CDR3 protein: CASSSGTGGTYEQYF; V gene: TRBV6-5; J gene: TRBJ2-7
CDR3 protein: CASSLGRFNEKLFF; V gene: TRBV5-1; J gene: TRBJ1-4
CDR3 protein: CASSLGGDYGYTF; V gene: TRBV5-8; J gene: TRBJ1-2
CDR3 protein: CASSLGSPGQPQHF; V gene: TRBV5-6; J gene: TRBJ1-5
CDR3 protein: CASSSGDSGANVLTF; V gene: TRBV10-1; J gene: TRBJ2-6
CDR3 protein: CASWGGELFF; V gene: TRBV5-1; J gene: TRBJ2-2
CDR3 protein: CASSVLAGGLYEQFF; V gene: TRBV19; J gene: TRBJ2-1
CDR3 protein: CASSVGRGPDRDEQYF; V gene: TRBV9; J gene: TRBJ2-7
CDR3 protein: CASSYGTGGEKLFF; V gene: TRBV6-5; J gene: TRBJ1-4
CDR3 protein: CASSLAWGGNTEAFF; V gene: TRBV5-6; J gene: TRBJ1-1
CDR3 protein: CASSPTGPEIQYF; V gene: TRBV27; J gene: TRBJ2-5
CDR3 protein: CAWNGVLSSPYNSPLHF; V gene: TRBV30; J gene: TRBJ1-6
CDR3 protein: CASSQPGRFNYGYTF; V gene: TRBV4-1; J gene: TRBJ1-2
CDR3 protein: CASSLPGLAAYNEQFF; V gene: TRBV18; J gene: TRBJ2-1